This T cell receptor (beta chain) originates from a study of blood T cell repertoires in COVID-19. In the study overall: Specimens from acute and convalescent COVID-19 originated in the United States, Italy and Spain. T cells, B-cell-depleted T cells, or PBMCs supplied cDNA or gDNA.

This clone has only a few counts. V was clipped by 2 bases and J by 2 bases; unmatched bases: 13. The germline CDR1 and CDR2 sequences are SGHRS and YFSETQ. The CDR3 runs 18 residues. In the original analysis: The assay estimated nucleated cells by amplifying reference gene primers. Measured with immunoSEQ multiplex PCR; TCRdb has only the in-frame clones, and not every one. V and J calls and clone size are given by that table; D and trimming were obtained from the DNA. The sample yields 55,000 to 75,000 clones, over 70% seen once. The sequence came from a man aged 50 or older with active COVID-19. This chain uses TRBV5-1 with TRBJ1-5; 7 nucleotides line up with TRBD1. Sequencing input: peripheral blood. The CDR3 loop reads CASSFGPMGDRGNQPQHF. CDR3 bases: TGCGCCAGCAGCTTTGGACCCATGGGGGACAGAGGCAATCAGCCCCAGCATTTT.